This TCR beta chain derives from a study of cytomegalovirus exposure and HLA in healthy donors. Whole-study results and caveats: Common viral pathogens seemed, in a later analysis, to connect with several of the most significant clusters. CMV antigen specificity was confirmed in vitro for three CMV-associated chains. An assumption of roughly uniform sequencing depth across donors underlay the presence/absence analyses. As a later analysis showed, a missense DCLRE1C variant was linked to trimming of TCR beta V- and J-genes.

V lost 3 bases, J lost 1 base, and 18 bases lay in between. CDR3 length: 16 amino acids. Per the germline V gene, CDR1 is GTSNPN and CDR2 is SVGIG (reference sequence). Primers: 60 Vbeta forward and 13 Jbeta reverse. Repertoires were generated with immunoSEQ multiplex PCR, while TCRdb's copy carries only in-frame clones and drops some. The data show about 94,000 clones, with roughly 78% seen just once and just over 0.75% held by the top ten. In regard to this clone: The antigen remains unidentified.

This chain joins TRBV30 and TRBJ1-1; possibly TRBD1 for D (6 bases). This receptor was obtained from a woman aged 55-75 years in good health and CMV-seronegative. The sequenced sample consisted of PBMCs. DNA for the CDR3: TGTGCCTGGAGCGCCCACTTGGGACAACGGAACACTGAAGCTTTCTTT. It encodes CAWSAHLGQRNTEAFF.